What follows is one T cell receptor (beta chain) and its context. The V gene lost 0 bases and the J gene lost 5 bases, with 8 bases spanning the gap. The CDR3 spans 15 residues. Germline values: CDR1 MNHEY, CDR2 SVGAGI. The entry originates in a study of control samples from healthy donors and cancer patients. Only in-frame clones appear in the TCRdb table, and some are missing; sequencing was by immunoSEQ multiplex PCR. The sample has about 93,000 clones; around 90% are singletons. The chain has TRBV6-5 and TRBJ1-6; the D is unclear. Sequences were obtained from blood. This TCR derives from an older woman in good health. CDR3 sequence reads: CASSYSVGNNSPLHF. CDR3 DNA: TGTGCCAGCAGTTACTCAGTCGGGAATAATTCACCCCTCCACTTT.